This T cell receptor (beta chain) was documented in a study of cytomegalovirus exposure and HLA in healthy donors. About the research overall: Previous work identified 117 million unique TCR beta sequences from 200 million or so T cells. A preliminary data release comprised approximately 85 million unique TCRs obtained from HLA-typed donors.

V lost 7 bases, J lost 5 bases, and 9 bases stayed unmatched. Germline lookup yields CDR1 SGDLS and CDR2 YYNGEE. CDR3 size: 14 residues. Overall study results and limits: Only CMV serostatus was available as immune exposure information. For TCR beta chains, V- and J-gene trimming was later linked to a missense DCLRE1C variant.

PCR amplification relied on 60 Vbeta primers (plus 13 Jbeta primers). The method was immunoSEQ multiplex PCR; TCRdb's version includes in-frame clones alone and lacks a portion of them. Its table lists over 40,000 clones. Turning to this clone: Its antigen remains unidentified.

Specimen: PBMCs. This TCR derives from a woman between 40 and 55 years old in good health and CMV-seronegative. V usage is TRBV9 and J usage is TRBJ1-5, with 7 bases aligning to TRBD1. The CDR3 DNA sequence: TGTGCCAGCCGACCCGGGACAGTGGATCAGCCCCAGCATTTT. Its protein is CASRPGTVDQPQHF. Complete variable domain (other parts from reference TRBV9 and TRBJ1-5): DSGVTQTPKHLITATGQRVTLRCSPRSGDLSVYWYQQSLDQGLQFLIQYYNGEERAKGNILERFSAQQFPDLHSELNLSSLELGDSALYFCASRPGTVDQPQHFGDGTRLSIL.